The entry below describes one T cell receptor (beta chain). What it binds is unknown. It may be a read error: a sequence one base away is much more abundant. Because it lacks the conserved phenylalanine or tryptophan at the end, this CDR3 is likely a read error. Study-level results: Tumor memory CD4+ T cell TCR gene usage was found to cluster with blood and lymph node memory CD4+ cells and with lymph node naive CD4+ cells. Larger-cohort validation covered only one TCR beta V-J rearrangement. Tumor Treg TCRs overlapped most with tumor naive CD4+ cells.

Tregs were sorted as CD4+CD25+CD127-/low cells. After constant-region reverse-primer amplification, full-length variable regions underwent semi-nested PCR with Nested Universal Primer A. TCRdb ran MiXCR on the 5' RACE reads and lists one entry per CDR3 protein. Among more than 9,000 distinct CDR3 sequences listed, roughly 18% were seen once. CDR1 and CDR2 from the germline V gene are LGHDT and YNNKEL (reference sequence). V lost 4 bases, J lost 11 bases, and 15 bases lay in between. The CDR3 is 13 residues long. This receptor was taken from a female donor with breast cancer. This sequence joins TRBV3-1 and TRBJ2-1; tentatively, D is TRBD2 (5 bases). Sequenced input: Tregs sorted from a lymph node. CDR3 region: CASSPLGLIQQFS. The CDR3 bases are TGTGCCAGCAGCCCCCTTGGACTGATACAGCAGTTCTCC.